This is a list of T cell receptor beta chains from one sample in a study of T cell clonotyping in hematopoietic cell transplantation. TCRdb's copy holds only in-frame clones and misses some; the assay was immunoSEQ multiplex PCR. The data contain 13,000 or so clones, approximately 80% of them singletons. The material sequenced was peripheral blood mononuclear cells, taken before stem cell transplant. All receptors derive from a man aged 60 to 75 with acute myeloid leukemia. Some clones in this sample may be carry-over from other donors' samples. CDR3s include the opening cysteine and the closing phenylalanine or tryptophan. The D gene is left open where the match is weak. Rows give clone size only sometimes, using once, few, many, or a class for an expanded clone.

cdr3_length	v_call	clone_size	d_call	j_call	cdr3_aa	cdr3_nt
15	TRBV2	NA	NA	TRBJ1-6	CASSVWTALNSPLHF	TGTGCCAGCAGTGTGTGGACAGCCCTTAATTCACCCCTCCACTTT
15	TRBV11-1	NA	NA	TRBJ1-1	CASSSAGGLDPEAFF	TGTGCCAGCAGCTCCGCCGGGGGGCTGGACCCTGAAGCTTTCTTT
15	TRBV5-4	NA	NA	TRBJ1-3	CASSPGGNSGNTIYF	TGTGCCAGCAGCCCGGGGGGTAACTCTGGAAACACCATATATTTT
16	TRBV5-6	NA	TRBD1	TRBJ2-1	CASSFFYRDSNNEQFF	TGTGCCAGCAGCTTTTTTTATCGGGACAGCAACAATGAGCAGTTCTTC
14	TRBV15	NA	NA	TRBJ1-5	CATSLIREGQPQHF	TGTGCCACCAGCCTTATCAGGGAGGGCCAGCCCCAGCATTTT
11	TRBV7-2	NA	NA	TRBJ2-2	CASSSTGELFF	TGTGCCAGCAGCTCTACCGGGGAGCTGTTTTTT
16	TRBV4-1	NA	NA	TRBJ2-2	CASSPGTKTNTGELFF	TGCGCCAGCAGCCCAGGGACAAAGACGAACACCGGGGAGCTGTTTTTT
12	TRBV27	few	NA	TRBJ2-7	CASSLGNYEQYF	TGTGCCAGCAGTTTAGGGAACTACGAGCAGTACTTC
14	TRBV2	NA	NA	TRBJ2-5	CATKGSSVQETQYF	TGTGCCACCAAAGGGTCTTCGGTTCAAGAGACCCAGTACTTC
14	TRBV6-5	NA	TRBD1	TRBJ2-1	CASSYPDRGNEQFF	TGTGCCAGCAGTTACCCTGACAGGGGGAATGAGCAGTTCTTC
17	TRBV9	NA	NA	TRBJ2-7	CASSVGLGSESSYEQYF	TGTGCCAGCAGCGTAGGTCTGGGCAGTGAGAGCTCCTACGAGCAGTACTTC
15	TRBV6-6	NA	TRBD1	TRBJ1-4	CASSSPDRVIEKLFF	TGTGCCAGCAGTTCCCCGGACAGGGTAATCGAAAAACTGTTTTTT
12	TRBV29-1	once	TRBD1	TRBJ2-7	CSIRDSSYEQYF	TGCAGCATACGGGACAGCTCCTACGAGCAGTACTTC
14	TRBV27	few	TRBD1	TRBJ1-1	CAGESRGTNTEAFF	TGTGCCGGCGAATCCAGGGGGACGAACACTGAAGCTTTCTTT
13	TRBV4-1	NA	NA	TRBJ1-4	CASSQGQREKLFF	TGCGCCAGCAGCCAAGGGCAGAGGGAAAAACTGTTTTTT
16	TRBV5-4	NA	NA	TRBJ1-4	CASSLVLGGVSEKLFF	TGTGCCAGCAGCTTGGTCCTAGGAGGGGTTTCTGAAAAACTGTTTTTT
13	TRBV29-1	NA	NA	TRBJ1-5	CSVEMGLGQPQHF	TGCAGCGTTGAGATGGGTCTCGGGCAGCCCCAGCATTTT
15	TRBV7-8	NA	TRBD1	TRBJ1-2	CASSLGLRGPYGYTF	TGTGCCAGCAGCTTAGGACTCAGGGGGCCCTATGGCTACACCTTC
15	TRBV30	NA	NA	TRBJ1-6	CAWTRPFQGSSPLHF	TGTGCCTGGACTCGGCCCTTCCAGGGTTCTTCACCCCTCCACTTT
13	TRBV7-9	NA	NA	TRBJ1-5	CASSLRLNQPQHF	TGTGCCAGCAGCTTACGGCTAAATCAGCCCCAGCATTTT
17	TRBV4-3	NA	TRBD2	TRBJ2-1	CASSRGTSGVTYNEQFF	TGCGCCAGCAGCCGCGGAACTAGCGGGGTAACCTACAATGAGCAGTTCTTC
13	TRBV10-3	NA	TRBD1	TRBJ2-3	CAISESGQRTQYF	TGTGCCATCAGTGAGTCGGGACAGAGGACGCAGTATTTT
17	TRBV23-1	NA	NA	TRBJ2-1	CASSHRTGTLRRNEQFF	TGCGCCAGCAGTCACCGCACCGGGACCCTAAGGAGGAATGAGCAGTTCTTC
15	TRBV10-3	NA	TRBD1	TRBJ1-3	CAISPGQGTGNTIYF	TGTGCCATCAGCCCGGGACAGGGTACTGGAAACACCATATATTTT
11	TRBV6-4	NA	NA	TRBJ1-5	CASRLDQPQHF	TGTGCCAGCCGGCTAGATCAGCCCCAGCATTTT
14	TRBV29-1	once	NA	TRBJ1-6	CSVSLGANNSPLHF	TGCAGCGTCTCATTGGGCGCAAATAATTCACCCCTCCACTTT
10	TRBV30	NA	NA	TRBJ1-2	CAWSRDGYTF	TGTGCCTGGAGTAGGGATGGCTACACCTTC
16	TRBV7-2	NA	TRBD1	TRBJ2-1	CASSLGGTGGYNEQFF	TGTGCCAGCAGCTTAGGAGGGACAGGGGGCTACAATGAGCAGTTCTTC
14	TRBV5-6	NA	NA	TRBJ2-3	CASSLGGWSDTQYF	TGTGCCAGCAGCTTGGGGGGCTGGTCAGATACGCAGTATTTT
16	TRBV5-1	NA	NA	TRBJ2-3	CASSLQGVAGTDTQYF	TGCGCCAGCAGCCTACAGGGTGTCGCTGGCACAGATACGCAGTATTTT
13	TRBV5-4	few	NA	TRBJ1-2	CASSLWGAEGYTF	TGTGCCAGCAGCTTGTGGGGGGCAGAAGGCTACACCTTC
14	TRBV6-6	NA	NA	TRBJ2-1	CASSTRGPGNEQFF	TGTGCCAGCAGTACGCGGGGGCCAGGGAATGAGCAGTTCTTC
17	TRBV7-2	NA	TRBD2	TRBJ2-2	CASRNGIAGPNTGELFF	TGTGCCAGCAGGAATGGGATAGCGGGGCCAAACACCGGGGAGCTGTTTTTT
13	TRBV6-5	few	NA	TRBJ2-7	CASQGLYSGEQYF	TGTGCCAGCCAGGGACTCTACTCGGGGGAGCAGTACTTC
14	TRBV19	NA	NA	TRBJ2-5	CASSIDTQEETQYF	TGTGCCAGTAGTATCGACACACAGGAAGAGACCCAGTACTTC
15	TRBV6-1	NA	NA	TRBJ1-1	CASSDPATGNTEAFF	TGTGCCAGCAGTGATCCAGCGACAGGGAACACTGAAGCTTTCTTT
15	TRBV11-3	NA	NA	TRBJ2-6	CASSPEGAGANVLTF	TGTGCCAGCAGCCCGGAAGGGGCTGGGGCCAACGTCCTGACTTTC
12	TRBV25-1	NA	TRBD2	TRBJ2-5	CASSIGEGTQYF	TGTGCCAGCAGCATAGGGGAGGGGACCCAGTACTTC
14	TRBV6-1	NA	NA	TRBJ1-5	CASNSDRSNQPQHF	TGTGCCAGCAATTCGGATCGTAGCAATCAGCCCCAGCATTTT
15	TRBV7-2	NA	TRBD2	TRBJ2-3	CASRPAGVRYDTQYF	TGTGCCAGCAGACCCGCGGGGGTTCGGTACGATACGCAGTATTTT
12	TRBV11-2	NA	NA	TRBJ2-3	CATGAYTDTQYF	TGTGCCACAGGGGCCTACACAGATACGCAGTATTTT
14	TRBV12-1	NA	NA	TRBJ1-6	CASSFERYNSPLHF	TGTGCCAGCAGCTTTGAACGGTATAATTCACCCCTCCACTTT
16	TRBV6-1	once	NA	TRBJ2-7	CASSERSGDSSYEQYF	TGTGCCAGCAGTGAACGTTCAGGCGATAGCTCCTACGAGCAGTACTTC
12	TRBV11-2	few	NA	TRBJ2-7	CASSFGSYEQYF	TGTGCCAGCAGCTTTGGCTCCTACGAGCAGTACTTC
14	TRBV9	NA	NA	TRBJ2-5	CASSALEGQETQYF	TGTGCCAGCAGCGCTCTGGAGGGGCAAGAGACCCAGTACTTC
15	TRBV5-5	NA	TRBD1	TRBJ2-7	CASSWGQTGVYEQYF	TGTGCCAGCAGCTGGGGACAAACAGGGGTTTACGAGCAGTACTTC
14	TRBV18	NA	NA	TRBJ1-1	CASSPLGEGTEAFF	TGTGCCAGCTCACCACTGGGGGAGGGCACTGAAGCTTTCTTT
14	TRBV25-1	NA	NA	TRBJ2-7	CASSELGEAYEQYF	TGTGCCAGCAGTGAGTTAGGGGAAGCCTACGAGCAGTACTTC
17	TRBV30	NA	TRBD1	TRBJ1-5	CAWATQPTGASNQPQHF	TGTGCCTGGGCAACTCAACCTACAGGGGCTAGCAATCAGCCCCAGCATTTT
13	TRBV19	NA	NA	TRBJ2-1	CASSLSPTDEQFF	TGTGCCAGTAGTCTATCCCCGACGGATGAGCAGTTCTTC